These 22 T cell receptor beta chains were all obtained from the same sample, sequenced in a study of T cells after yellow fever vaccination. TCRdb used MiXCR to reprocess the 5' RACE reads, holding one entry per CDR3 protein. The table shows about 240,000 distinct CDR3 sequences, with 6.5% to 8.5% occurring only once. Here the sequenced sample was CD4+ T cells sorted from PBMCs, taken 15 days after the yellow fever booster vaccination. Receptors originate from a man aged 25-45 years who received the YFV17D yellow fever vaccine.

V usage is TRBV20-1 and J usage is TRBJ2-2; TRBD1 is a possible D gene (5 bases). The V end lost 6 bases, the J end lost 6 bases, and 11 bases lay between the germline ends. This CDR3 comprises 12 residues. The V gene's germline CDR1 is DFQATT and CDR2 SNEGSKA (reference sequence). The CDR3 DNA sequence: TGCAGTGCGACCCGGACATCCGGGGAGCTGTTTTTT. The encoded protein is CSATRTSGELFF.

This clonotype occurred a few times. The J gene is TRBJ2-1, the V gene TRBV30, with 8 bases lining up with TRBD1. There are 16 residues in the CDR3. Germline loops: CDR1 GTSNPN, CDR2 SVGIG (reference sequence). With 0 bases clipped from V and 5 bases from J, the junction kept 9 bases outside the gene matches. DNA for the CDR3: TGTGCCTGGAGTGTCGTCCGGGACAGGTATAACAATGAGCAGTTCTTC. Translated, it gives CAWSVVRDRYNNEQFF.

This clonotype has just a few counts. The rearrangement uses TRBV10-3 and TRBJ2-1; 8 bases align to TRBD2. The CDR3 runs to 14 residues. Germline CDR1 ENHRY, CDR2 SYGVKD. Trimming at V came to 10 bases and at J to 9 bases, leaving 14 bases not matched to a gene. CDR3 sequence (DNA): TGTGCCACTGGAATTGACGGGAGGGTAAGTGAGCAGTTCTTC. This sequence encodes CATGIDGRVSEQFF.

DNA for the CDR3: TGCAGTGCTACCGGGACAGGGGGAACCTCAAACATTCAGTACTTC. Residues: CSATGTGGTSNIQYF. The chain combines TRBV20-1 with TRBJ2-4, with 11 bases that match TRBD1. The CDR3 sequence is 15 residues long. Germline values: CDR1 DFQATT, CDR2 SNEGSKA (reference sequence). The J segment lost 6 bases and the V segment lost 4 bases, leaving 8 bases of the junction unmatched.

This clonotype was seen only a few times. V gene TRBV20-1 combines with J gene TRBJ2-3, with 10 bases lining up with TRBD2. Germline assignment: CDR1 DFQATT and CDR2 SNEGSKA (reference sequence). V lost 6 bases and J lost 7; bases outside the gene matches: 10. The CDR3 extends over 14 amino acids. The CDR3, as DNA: TGCAGTGCCAGTTTACTAGCGGGGACATATACGCAGTATTTT. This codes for CSASLLAGTYTQYF.

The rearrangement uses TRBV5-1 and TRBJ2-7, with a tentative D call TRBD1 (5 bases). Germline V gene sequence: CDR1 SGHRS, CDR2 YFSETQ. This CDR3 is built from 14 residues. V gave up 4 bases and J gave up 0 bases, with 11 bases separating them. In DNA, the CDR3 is TGCGCCAGCAGCGCACAGGTTCCCTCCTACGAGCAGTACTTC. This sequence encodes CASSAQVPSYEQYF.

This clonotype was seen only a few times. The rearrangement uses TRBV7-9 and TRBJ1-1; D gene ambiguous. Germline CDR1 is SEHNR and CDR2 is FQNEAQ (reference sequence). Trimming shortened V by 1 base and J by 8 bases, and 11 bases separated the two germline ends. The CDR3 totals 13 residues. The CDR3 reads CASSLGITVEAFF. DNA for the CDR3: TGTGCCAGCAGCTTAGGGATCACAGTGGAAGCTTTCTTT.

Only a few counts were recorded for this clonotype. The CDR3 DNA is TGTGCCAGCAGCTTTGGCTTCTATGAGCAGTTCTTC. It codes for CASSFGFYEQFF. The chain is built from TRBV7-2 and TRBJ2-1, with D unclear. CDR3 length: 12 residues. V lost 3 bases to trimming and J lost 8 bases, with 8 bases between them. Germline V gene data show CDR1 as SGHTA and CDR2 as FQGNSA.

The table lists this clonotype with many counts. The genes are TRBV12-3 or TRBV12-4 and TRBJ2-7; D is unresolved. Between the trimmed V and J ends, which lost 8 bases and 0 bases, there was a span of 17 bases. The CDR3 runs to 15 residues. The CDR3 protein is CASAEVARASYEQYF. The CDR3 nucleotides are TGTGCCAGCGCTGAAGTGGCAAGAGCCTCCTACGAGCAGTACTTC.

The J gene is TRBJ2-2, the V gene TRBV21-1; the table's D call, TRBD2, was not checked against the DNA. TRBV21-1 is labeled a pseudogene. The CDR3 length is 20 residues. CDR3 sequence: CASSTYYIGRVRRYTGELFF. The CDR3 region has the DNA TGTGCCAGCAGCACGTACTATATCGGGCGGGTTCGTAGGTACACCGGGGAGCTGTTTTTT.

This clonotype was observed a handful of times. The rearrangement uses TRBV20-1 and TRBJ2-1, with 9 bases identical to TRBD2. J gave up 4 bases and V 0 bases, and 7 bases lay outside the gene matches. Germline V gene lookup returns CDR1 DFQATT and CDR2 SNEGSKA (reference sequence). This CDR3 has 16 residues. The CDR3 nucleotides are TGCAGTGCTAGAGAAAGGTCTAGCGGGATGTACAATGAGCAGTTCTTC. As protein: CSARERSSGMYNEQFF.

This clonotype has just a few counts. The chain's CDR3 is CASSPPGDYGYTF. In DNA, the CDR3 is TGTGCCAGCAGCCCCCCGGGGGACTATGGCTACACCTTC. The rearrangement joins TRBV7-2 to TRBJ1-2, with D possibly TRBD1 on 5 matching bases. The germline V gene has CDR1 SGHTA and CDR2 FQGNSA. Trimming shortened V by 5 bases and J by 3 bases, and 10 bases separated the two germline ends. The CDR3 consists of 13 residues.

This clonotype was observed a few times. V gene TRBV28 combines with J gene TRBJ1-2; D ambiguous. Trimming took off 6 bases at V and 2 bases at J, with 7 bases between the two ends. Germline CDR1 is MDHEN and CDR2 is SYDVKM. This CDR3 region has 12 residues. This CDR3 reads CASRLGNYGYTF. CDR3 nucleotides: TGTGCCAGCAGACTAGGGAACTATGGCTACACCTTC.

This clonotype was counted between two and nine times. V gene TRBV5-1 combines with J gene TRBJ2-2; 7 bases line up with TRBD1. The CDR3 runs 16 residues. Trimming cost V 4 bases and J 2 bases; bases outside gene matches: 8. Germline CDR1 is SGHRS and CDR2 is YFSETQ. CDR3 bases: TGCGCCAGCAGCCGACGGGACAGAGTAAACACCGGGGAGCTGTTTTTT. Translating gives CASSRRDRVNTGELFF.

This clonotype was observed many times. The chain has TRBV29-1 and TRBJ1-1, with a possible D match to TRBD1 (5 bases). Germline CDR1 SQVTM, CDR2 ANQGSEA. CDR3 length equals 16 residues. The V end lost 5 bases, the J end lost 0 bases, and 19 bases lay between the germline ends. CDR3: CSVSPMGDGVNTEAFF. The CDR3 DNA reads TGCAGCGTTTCCCCAATGGGGGACGGAGTGAACACTGAAGCTTTCTTT.

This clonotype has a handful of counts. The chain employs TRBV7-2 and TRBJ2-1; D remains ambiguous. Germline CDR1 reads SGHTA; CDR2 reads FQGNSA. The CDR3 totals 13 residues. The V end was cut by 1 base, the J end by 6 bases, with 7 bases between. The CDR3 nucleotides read TGTGCCAGCAGCTTAGTTAGGGTCAATGAGCAGTTCTTC. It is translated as CASSLVRVNEQFF. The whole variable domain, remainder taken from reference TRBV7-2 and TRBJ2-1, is GAGVSQSPSNKVTEKGKDVELRCDPISGHTALYWYRQSLGQGLEFLIYFQGNSAPDKSGLPSDRFSAERTGGSVSTLTIQRTQQEDSAVYLCASSLVRVNEQFFGPGTRLTVL.

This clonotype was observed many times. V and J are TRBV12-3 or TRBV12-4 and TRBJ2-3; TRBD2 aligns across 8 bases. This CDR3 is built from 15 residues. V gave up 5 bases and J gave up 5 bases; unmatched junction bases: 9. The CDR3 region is CASSPGRAVIDTQYF. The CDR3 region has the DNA TGTGCCAGCAGTCCCGGGAGGGCCGTTATAGATACGCAGTATTTT.

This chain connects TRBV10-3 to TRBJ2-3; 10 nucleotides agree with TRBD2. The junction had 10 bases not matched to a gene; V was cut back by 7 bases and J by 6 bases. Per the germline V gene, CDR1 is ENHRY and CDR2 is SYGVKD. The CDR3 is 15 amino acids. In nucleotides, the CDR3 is TGTGCCATCATGACTAGCGGGCCCTTCACGGATACGCAGTATTTT. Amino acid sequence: CAIMTSGPFTDTQYF.

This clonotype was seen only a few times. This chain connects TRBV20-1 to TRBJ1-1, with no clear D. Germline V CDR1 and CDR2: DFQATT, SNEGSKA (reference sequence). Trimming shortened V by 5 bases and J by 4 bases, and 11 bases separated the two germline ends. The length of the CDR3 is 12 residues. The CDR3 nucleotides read TGCAGTGCTTTCGGGAGGAGCACTGAAGCTTTCTTT. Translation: CSAFGRSTEAFF.

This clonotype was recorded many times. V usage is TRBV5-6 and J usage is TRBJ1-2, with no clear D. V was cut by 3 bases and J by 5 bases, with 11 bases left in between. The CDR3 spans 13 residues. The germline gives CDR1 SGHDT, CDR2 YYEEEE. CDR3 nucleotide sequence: TGTGCCAGCAGCTCCACGGGTGTTTATGGCTACACCTTC. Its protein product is CASSSTGVYGYTF. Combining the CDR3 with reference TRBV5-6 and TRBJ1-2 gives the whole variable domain DAGVTQSPTHLIKTRGQQVTLRCSPKSGHDTVSWYQQALGQGPQFIFQYYEEEERQRGNFPDRFSGHQFPNYSSELNVNALLLGDSALYLCASSSTGVYGYTFGSGTRLTVV.

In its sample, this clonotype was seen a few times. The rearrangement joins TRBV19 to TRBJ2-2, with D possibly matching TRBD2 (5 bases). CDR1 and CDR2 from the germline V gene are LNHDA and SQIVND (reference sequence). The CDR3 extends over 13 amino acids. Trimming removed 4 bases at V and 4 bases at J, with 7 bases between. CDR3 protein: CASSSGLTGELFF. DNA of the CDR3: TGTGCCAGTAGTAGTGGACTCACCGGGGAGCTGTTTTTT.

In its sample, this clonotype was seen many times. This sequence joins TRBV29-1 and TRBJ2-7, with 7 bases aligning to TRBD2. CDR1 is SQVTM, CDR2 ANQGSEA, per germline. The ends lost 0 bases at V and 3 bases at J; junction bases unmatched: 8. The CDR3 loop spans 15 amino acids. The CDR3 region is CSVEDTGTTLYEQYF. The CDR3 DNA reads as TGCAGCGTTGAAGACACCGGGACTACACTCTACGAGCAGTACTTC.